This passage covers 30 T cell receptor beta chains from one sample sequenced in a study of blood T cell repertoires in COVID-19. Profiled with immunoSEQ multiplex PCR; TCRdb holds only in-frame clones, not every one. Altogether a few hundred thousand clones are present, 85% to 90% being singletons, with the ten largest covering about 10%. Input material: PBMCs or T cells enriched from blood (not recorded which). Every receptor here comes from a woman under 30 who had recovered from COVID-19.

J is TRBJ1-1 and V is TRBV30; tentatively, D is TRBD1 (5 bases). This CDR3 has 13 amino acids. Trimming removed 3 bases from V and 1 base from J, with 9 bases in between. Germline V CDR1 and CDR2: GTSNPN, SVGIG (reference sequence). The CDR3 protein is CAWSTQANTEAFF. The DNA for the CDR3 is TGTGCCTGGAGCACACAGGCGAACACTGAAGCTTTCTTT. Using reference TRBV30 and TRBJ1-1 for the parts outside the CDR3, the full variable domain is SQTIHQWPATLVQPVGSPLSLECTVEGTSNPNLYWYRQAAGRGLQLLFYSVGIGQISSEVPQNLSASRPQDRQFILSSKKLLLSDSGFYLCAWSTQANTEAFFGQGTRLTVV.

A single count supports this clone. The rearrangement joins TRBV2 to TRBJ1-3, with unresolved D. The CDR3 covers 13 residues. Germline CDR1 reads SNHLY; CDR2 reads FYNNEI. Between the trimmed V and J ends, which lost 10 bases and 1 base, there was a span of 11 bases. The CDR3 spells CATARGSGNTIYF. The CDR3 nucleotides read TGTGCCACCGCCCGGGGTTCTGGAAACACCATATATTTT.

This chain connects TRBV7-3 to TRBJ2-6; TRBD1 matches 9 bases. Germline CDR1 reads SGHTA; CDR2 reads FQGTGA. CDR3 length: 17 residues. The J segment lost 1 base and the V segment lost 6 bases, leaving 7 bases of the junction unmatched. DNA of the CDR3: TGTGCCAGCAGTACGGGACAGGGTCTGTCTGGGGCCAACGTCCTGACTTTC. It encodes CASSTGQGLSGANVLTF.

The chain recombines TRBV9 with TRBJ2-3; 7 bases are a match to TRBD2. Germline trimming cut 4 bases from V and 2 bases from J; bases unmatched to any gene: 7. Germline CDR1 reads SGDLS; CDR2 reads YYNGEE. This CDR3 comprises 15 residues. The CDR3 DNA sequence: TGTGCCAGCAGCCCGGGACTATCGTCCACAGATACGCAGTATTTT. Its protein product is CASSPGLSSTDTQYF. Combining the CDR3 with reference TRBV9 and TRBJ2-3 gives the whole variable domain DSGVTQTPKHLITATGQRVTLRCSPRSGDLSVYWYQQSLDQGLQFLIQYYNGEERAKGNILERFSAQQFPDLHSELNLSSLELGDSALYFCASSPGLSSTDTQYFGPGTRLTVL.

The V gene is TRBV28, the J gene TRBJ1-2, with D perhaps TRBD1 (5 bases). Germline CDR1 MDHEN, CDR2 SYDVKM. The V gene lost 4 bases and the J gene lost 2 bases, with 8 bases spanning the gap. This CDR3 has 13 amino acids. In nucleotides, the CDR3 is TGTGCCAGCAGTTCGGGACTGAACTATGGCTACACCTTC. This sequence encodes CASSSGLNYGYTF.

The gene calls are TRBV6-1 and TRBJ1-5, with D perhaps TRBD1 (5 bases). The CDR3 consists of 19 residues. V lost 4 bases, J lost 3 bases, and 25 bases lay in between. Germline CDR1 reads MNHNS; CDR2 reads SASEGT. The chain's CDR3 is CASSALRAGTSIHNQPQHF. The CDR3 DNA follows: TGTGCCAGCAGTGCCCTTCGGGCAGGGACTTCTATCCACAATCAGCCCCAGCATTTT.

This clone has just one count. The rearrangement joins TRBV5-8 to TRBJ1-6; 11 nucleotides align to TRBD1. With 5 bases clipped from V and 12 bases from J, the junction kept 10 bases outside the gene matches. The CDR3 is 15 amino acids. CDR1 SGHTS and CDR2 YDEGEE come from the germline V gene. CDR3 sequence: CASSSGTGGFLPLHF. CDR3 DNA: TGTGCCAGCAGTTCCGGGACAGGGGGGTTTTTACCCCTCCACTTT.

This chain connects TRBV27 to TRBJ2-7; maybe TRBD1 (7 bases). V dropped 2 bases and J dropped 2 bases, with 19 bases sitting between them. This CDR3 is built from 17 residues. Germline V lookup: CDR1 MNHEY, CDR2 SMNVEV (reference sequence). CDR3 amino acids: CASSLRWSARGAYEQYF. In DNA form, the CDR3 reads TGTGCCAGCAGTTTACGGTGGAGTGCCAGGGGGGCCTACGAGCAGTACTTC.

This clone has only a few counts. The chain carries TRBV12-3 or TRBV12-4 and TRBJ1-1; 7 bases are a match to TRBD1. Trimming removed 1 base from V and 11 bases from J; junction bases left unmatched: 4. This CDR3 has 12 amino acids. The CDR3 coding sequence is TGTGCCAGCAGTTTAGTTAGGGGGCAGGCTTTCTTT. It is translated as CASSLVRGQAFF.

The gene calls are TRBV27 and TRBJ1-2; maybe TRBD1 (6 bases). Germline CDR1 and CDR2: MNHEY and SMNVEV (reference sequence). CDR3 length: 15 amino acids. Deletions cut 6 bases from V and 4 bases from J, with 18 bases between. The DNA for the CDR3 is TGTGCCAGCAGACGAGGGGGGGCAGGGACCTATGGCTACACCTTC. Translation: CASRRGGAGTYGYTF.

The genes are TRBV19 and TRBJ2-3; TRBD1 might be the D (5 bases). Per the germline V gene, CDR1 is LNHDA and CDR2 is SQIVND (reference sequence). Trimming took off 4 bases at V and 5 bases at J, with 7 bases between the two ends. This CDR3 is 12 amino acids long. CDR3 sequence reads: CASSNDRDTQYF. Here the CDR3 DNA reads TGTGCCAGTAGTAACGACAGAGATACGCAGTATTTT.

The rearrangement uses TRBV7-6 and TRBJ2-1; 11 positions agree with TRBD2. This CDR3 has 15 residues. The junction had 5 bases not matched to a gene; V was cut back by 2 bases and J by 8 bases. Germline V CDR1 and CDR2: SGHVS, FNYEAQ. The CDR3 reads CASSLTSGRTDEQFF. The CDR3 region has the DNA TGTGCCAGCAGCTTAACTAGCGGGAGAACTGATGAGCAGTTCTTC. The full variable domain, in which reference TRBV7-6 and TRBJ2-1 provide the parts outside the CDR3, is GAGVSQSPRYKVTKRGQDVALRCDPISGHVSLYWYRQALGQGPEFLTYFNYEAQQDKSGLPNDRFSAERPEGSISTLTIQRTEQRDSAMYRCASSLTSGRTDEQFFGPGTRLTVL.

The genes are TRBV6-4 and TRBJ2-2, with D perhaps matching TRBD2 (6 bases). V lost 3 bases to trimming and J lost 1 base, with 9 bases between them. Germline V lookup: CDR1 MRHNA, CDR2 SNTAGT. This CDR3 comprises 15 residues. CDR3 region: CASSDAGRNTGELFF. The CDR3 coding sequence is TGTGCCAGCAGTGATGCGGGGAGGAACACCGGGGAGCTGTTTTTT.

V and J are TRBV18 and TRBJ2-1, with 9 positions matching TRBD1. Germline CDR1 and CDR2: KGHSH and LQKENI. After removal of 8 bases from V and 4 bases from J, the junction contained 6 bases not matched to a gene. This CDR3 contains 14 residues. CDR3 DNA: TGTGCCAGCAACTCACAGGGGGCTTACAATGAGCAGTTCTTC. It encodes CASNSQGAYNEQFF.

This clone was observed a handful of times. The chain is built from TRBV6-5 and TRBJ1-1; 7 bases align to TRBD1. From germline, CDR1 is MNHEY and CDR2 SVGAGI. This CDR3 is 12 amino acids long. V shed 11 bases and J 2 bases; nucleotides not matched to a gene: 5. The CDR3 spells CAVQGQNTEAFF. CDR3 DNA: TGTGCCGTACAGGGGCAAAACACTGAAGCTTTCTTT.

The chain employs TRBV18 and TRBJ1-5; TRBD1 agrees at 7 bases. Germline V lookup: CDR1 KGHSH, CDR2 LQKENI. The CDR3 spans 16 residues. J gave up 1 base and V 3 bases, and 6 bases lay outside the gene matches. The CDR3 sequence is CASSPTGRGSNQPQHF. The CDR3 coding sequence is TGTGCCAGCTCACCGACAGGGCGGGGAAGCAATCAGCCCCAGCATTTT.

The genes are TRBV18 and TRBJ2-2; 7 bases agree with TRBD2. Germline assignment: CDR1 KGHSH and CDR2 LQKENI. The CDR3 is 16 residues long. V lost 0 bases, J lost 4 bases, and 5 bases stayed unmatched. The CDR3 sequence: CASSPPSGGSTGELFF. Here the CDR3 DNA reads TGTGCCAGCTCACCACCGTCGGGAGGAAGCACCGGGGAGCTGTTTTTT.

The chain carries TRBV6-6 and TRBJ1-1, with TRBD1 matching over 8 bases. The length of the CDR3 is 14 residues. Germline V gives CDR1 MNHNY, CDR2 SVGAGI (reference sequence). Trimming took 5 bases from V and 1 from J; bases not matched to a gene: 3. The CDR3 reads CASSKGQANTEAFF. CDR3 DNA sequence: TGTGCCAGCAGTAAGGGACAGGCGAACACTGAAGCTTTCTTT.

The CDR3 sequence is CASSSQGTGTEAFF. CDR3 DNA: TGTGCCAGTAGCTCCCAGGGGACGGGGACTGAAGCTTTCTTT. The genes are TRBV19 and TRBJ1-1; tentative D call: TRBD1 (6 bases). Trimming shortened V by 6 bases and J by 5 bases, and 16 bases separated the two germline ends. Germline V gene lookup returns CDR1 LNHDA and CDR2 SQIVND (reference sequence). CDR3 length: 14 amino acids.

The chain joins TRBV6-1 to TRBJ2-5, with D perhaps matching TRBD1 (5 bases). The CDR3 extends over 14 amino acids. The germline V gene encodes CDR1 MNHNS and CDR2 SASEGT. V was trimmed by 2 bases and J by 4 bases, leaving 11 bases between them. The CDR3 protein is CASSEQAGIETQYF. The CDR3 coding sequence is TGTGCCAGCAGTGAACAGGCAGGGATAGAGACCCAGTACTTC.

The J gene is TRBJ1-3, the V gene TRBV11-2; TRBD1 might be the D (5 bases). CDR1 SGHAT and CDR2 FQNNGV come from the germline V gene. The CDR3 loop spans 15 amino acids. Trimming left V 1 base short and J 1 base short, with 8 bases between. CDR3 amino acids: CASSLGGYSGNTIYF. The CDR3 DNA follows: TGTGCCAGCAGCTTAGGGGGCTATTCTGGAAACACCATATATTTT.

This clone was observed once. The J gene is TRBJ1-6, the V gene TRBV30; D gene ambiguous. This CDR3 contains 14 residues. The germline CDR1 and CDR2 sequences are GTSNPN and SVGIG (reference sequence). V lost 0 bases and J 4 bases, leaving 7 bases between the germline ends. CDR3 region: CAWSVRRYNSPLHF. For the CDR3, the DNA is TGTGCCTGGAGTGTTAGGCGGTATAATTCACCCCTCCACTTT.

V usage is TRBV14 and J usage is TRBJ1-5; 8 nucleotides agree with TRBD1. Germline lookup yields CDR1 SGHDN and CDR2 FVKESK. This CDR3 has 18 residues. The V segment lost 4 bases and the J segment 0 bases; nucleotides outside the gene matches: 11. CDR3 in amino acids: CASSPWTGSNYSNQPQHF. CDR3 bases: TGTGCCAGCAGCCCATGGACAGGGTCTAACTATAGCAATCAGCCCCAGCATTTT.

As DNA, the CDR3 is TGTGCCAGCAGCTTCGGACTAGCGGGGGATACGCAGTATTTT. Its protein product is CASSFGLAGDTQYF. This chain links TRBV7-9 with TRBJ2-3; 12 bases align to TRBD2. Trimming at V came to 3 bases and at J to 6 bases, leaving 1 base not matched to a gene. Germline lookup yields CDR1 SEHNR and CDR2 FQNEAQ (reference sequence). The CDR3 covers 14 residues.

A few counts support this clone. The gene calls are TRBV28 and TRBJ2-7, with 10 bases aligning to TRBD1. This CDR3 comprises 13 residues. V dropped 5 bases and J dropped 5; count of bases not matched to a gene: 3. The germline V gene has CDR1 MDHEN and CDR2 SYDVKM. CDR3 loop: CASSDRGPDEQYF. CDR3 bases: TGTGCCAGCAGTGACAGGGGGCCGGACGAGCAGTACTTC.

The chain's CDR3 is CASSFGGNTEAFF. CDR3 DNA sequence: TGTGCCAGCAGCTTCGGCGGGAACACTGAAGCTTTCTTT. This chain links TRBV11-2 with TRBJ1-1; no reliable D call. CDR1 is SGHAT and CDR2 is FQNNGV in the germline V gene. The CDR3 covers 13 residues. Trimming took off 3 bases at V and 1 base at J, with 6 bases between the two ends. The variable domain in full, with the rest retrieved from reference TRBV11-2 and TRBJ1-1, is EAGVAQSPRYKIIEKRQSVAFWCNPISGHATLYWYQQILGQGPKLLIQFQNNGVVDDSQLPKDRFSAERLKGVDSTLKIQPAKLEDSAVYLCASSFGGNTEAFFGQGTRLTVV.

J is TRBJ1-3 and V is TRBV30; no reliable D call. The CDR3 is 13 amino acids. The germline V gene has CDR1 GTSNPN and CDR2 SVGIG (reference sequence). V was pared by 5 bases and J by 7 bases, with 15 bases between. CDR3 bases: TGTGCCTGGGTTGAGATGACTTGGAACACCATATATTTT. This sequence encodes CAWVEMTWNTIYF.

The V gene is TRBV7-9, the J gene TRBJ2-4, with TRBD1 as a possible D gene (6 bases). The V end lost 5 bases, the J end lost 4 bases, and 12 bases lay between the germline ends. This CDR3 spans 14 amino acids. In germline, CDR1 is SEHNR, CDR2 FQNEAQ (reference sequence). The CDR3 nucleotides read TGTGCCAGCAGCGCAGGGGCAGTTAAAAACATTCAGTACTTC. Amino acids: CASSAGAVKNIQYF.

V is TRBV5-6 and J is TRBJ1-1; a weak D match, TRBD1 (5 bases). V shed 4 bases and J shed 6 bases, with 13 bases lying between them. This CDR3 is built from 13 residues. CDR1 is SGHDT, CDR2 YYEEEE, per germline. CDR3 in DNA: TGTGCCAGCAGCCTCGGGGGGGTGTCTGAAGCTTTCTTT. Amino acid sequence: CASSLGGVSEAFF.

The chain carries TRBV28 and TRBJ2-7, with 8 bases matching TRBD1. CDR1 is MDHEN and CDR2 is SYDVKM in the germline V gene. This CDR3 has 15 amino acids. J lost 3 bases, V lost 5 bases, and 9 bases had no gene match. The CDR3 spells CASSAPGTGSYEQYF. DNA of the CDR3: TGTGCCAGCAGTGCACCCGGGACAGGAAGCTACGAGCAGTACTTC.